This T cell receptor beta chain was sequenced during a study of cytomegalovirus exposure and HLA in healthy donors. Libraries were prepared by immunoSEQ multiplex PCR; TCRdb keeps only in-frame clonotypes and omits some of them. The sample shows a few hundred thousand clones, 65% to 85% of them seen only once. V lost 4 bases to trimming and J lost 2 bases; unmatched junction nucleotides: 2. Germline values: CDR1 SGHDT, CDR2 YYEEEE. The CDR3 runs to 15 residues. In the case of this clone: Its antigen is as yet unknown.

Regarding the study as a whole: Confirmation in vitro established that a few CMV-associated chains were specific for CMV antigens.

This sequence originates from a woman in her 30s in good health and CMV-seropositive. The chain carries TRBV5-6 and TRBJ2-7; 14 nucleotides line up with TRBD2. The sample was PBMCs. The CDR3 here is CASSPGLAGAYEQYF. The CDR3 bases are TGTGCCAGCAGCCCGGGACTAGCGGGAGCCTACGAGCAGTACTTC.